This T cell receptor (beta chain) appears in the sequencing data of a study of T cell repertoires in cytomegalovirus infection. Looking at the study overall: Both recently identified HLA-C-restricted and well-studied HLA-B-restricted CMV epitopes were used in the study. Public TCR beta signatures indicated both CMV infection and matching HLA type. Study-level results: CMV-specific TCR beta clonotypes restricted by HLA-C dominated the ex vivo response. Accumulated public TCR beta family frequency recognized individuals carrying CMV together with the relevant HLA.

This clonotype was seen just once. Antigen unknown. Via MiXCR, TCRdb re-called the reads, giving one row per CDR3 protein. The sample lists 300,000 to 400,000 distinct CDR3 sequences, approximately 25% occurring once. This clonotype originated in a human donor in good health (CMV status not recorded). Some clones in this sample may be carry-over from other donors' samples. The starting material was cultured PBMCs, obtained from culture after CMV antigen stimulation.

The chain's CDR3 is CASSQEGLVPHEQFF. The CDR3 nucleotides read TGCGCCAGCAGCCAAGAAGGGCTAGTGCCCCATGAGCAGTTCTTC. This rearrangement joins TRBV4-1 to TRBJ2-1; D gene uncertain. The length of the CDR3 is 15 residues. Germline assignment: CDR1 MGHRA and CDR2 YSYEKL. The V end lost 0 bases, the J end lost 8 bases, and 14 bases lay between the germline ends.